What follows are 27 T cell receptor beta chains derived from one specimen sequenced in a study of cytomegalovirus exposure and HLA in healthy donors. The PCR was carried out with 60 Vbeta primers and 13 Jbeta primers. Sequenced by immunoSEQ multiplex PCR; TCRdb stores in-frame clones only, minus some. The data contain 95,000 to 150,000 clones, around three quarters of them singletons. Sequencing used PBMCs. These receptor sequences come from a woman in her thirties or forties in good health and CMV-seropositive.

This clone was counted ten times or more. The rearrangement uses TRBV5-8 and TRBJ2-7; no reliable D call. Trimming removed 6 bases from V and 7 bases from J, with 17 bases in between. The CDR3 covers 13 residues. The germline CDR1 and CDR2 sequences are SGHTS and YDEGEE. The CDR3 DNA follows: TGTGCCAGCACCCACCCTTGGGCGTGGGAGCAGTACTTC. Its translation is CASTHPWAWEQYF.

The chain has TRBV5-5 and TRBJ2-2; TRBD1 matches 10 bases. The V gene end was trimmed by 4 bases and the J gene end by 7 bases; junction bases not matched to a gene: 7. CDR1 is SGHKS and CDR2 is YYEKEE in the germline V gene (reference sequence). The CDR3 extends over 15 amino acids. This CDR3 is CASSPDRGRGGELFF. The CDR3 bases are TGTGCCAGCAGCCCTGACAGGGGGCGAGGCGGGGAGCTGTTTTTT.

This chain connects TRBV2 to TRBJ2-1, with 7 bases identical to TRBD1. The germline CDR1 and CDR2 sequences are SNHLY and FYNNEI. Losses at the gene ends were 5 bases for V and 3 bases for J; bases not matched to a gene: 7. The CDR3 length is 15 residues. CDR3 nucleotides: TGTGCCAGCAGTCTACAGGGGACGGGCTACAATGAGCAGTTCTTC. Translating gives CASSLQGTGYNEQFF.

The chain uses TRBV29-1 and TRBJ1-4; 8 bases map to TRBD1. This CDR3 has 14 amino acids. The junction had 8 bases not matched to a gene; V was cut back by 4 bases and J by 7 bases. Germline CDR1 and CDR2: SQVTM and ANQGSEA. In DNA, the CDR3 is TGCAGCGTTGGTGCCGGGACAGGTGGTGAAAAACTGTTTTTT. This translates into CSVGAGTGGEKLFF.

The V and J genes are TRBV28 and TRBJ1-4, with 7 bases fitting TRBD1. The V segment lost 5 bases and the J segment 8 bases; nucleotides outside the gene matches: 2. The CDR3 runs to 12 residues. Per germline, CDR1 MDHEN and CDR2 SYDVKM. CDR3 DNA: TGTGCCAGCAGTGGGACAGTCGAAAAACTGTTTTTT. Translating it yields CASSGTVEKLFF.

V and J are TRBV2 and TRBJ1-5, with a tentative D call TRBD1 (5 bases). CDR3 length: 15 amino acids. Trimming cost V 0 bases and J 9 bases, with 15 bases left between them. Germline lookup yields CDR1 SNHLY and CDR2 FYNNEI. Here the CDR3 reads CASSEAGHAGGPQHF. CDR3 bases: TGTGCCAGCAGTGAAGCGGGGCACGCCGGGGGGCCCCAGCATTTT.

V gene TRBV19 combines with J gene TRBJ1-2; weak D call: TRBD1 (5 bases). This CDR3 is built from 13 residues. With 5 bases removed from V and 1 base from J, the gap between germline ends came to 8 bases. Per the germline V gene, CDR1 is LNHDA and CDR2 is SQIVND (reference sequence). This chain's CDR3 is CASSPDINYGYTF. The CDR3 DNA reads as TGTGCCAGTAGTCCGGACATTAACTATGGCTACACCTTC. The variable domain in full, completed from reference TRBV19 and TRBJ1-2, reads DGGITQSPKYLFRKEGQNVTLSCEQNLNHDAMYWYRQDPGQGLRLIYYSQIVNDFQKGDIAEGYSVSREKKESFPLTVTSAQKNPTAFYLCASSPDINYGYTFGSGTRLTVV.

The chain employs TRBV19 and TRBJ2-2; possibly TRBD2 for D (5 bases). The CDR3 runs 14 residues. V shed 7 bases and J shed 1 base, with 10 bases lying between them. Germline loops: CDR1 LNHDA, CDR2 SQIVND (reference sequence). The CDR3 sequence: CASNPRVNTGELFF. The CDR3, as DNA: TGTGCCAGTAACCCGAGGGTGAACACCGGGGAGCTGTTTTTT.

This clone was counted between two and nine times. The chain carries TRBV6-1 and TRBJ2-7, with TRBD1 matching over 7 bases. Per the germline V gene, CDR1 is MNHNS and CDR2 is SASEGT. With V trimmed by 0 bases and J by 2 bases, 7 bases remained unmatched. The CDR3 has 16 residues. CDR3 amino acids: CASSEAWDSSPYEQYF. The CDR3 DNA reads TGTGCCAGCAGTGAAGCATGGGACAGCTCTCCCTACGAGCAGTACTTC.

The chain employs TRBV6-5 and TRBJ1-5; perhaps TRBD1 as D (6 bases). This CDR3 is built from 12 residues. Germline CDR1 and CDR2: MNHEY and SVGAGI. Trimming left V 5 bases short and J 8 bases short, with 10 bases between. This CDR3 reads CASSGPGEPQHF. CDR3 nucleotides: TGTGCCAGCAGTGGACCAGGGGAGCCCCAGCATTTT.

V gene TRBV6-1 combines with J gene TRBJ1-2; 7 nucleotides line up with TRBD1. Germline CDR1 and CDR2: MNHNS and SASEGT. The CDR3 spans 16 residues. V shed 0 bases and J 3 bases; nucleotides not matched to a gene: 7. The CDR3 nucleotides are TGTGCCAGCAGTGAAGCGAAAGACAGGGCCTACTATGGCTACACCTTC. Translating gives CASSEAKDRAYYGYTF.

This rearrangement joins TRBV28 to TRBJ1-5; 7 bases fit TRBD1. Germline loops: CDR1 MDHEN, CDR2 SYDVKM. The V segment lost 6 bases and the J segment 3 bases; nucleotides outside the gene matches: 8. The CDR3 totals 15 residues. The CDR3 coding sequence is TGTGCCAGCAGCCCTAGGACAGGCATCAATCAGCCCCAGCATTTT. Protein product: CASSPRTGINQPQHF.

The J gene is TRBJ2-2, the V gene TRBV7-6, with 12 bases fitting TRBD2. V shed 5 bases, J shed 7 bases, and the junction held 5 bases outside the gene matches. The germline CDR1 and CDR2 sequences are SGHVS and FNYEAQ. The CDR3 runs 15 residues. The CDR3 here is CASSDGLAGNGELFF. The CDR3 region has the DNA TGTGCCAGCAGCGATGGACTAGCGGGAAACGGGGAGCTGTTTTTT.

The gene calls are TRBV11-2 and TRBJ1-2; 11 bases line up with TRBD1. V shed 4 bases, J shed 6 bases, and the junction held 10 bases outside the gene matches. CDR1 SGHAT and CDR2 FQNNGV come from the germline V gene. The CDR3 runs 16 residues. This CDR3 reads CASSSPGTGGRNGYTF. The CDR3 nucleotides are TGTGCCAGCAGCTCCCCCGGGACAGGGGGGCGAAATGGCTACACCTTC.

The chain combines TRBV27 with TRBJ2-2; tentatively, D is TRBD1 (5 bases). The germline gives CDR1 MNHEY, CDR2 SMNVEV (reference sequence). The length of the CDR3 is 17 residues. V was pared by 3 bases and J by 2 bases, with 16 bases between. The CDR3 DNA sequence: TGTGCCAGCAGTTTTAAAGGGGTTCTCTTCAACACCGGGGAGCTGTTTTTT. Amino acid sequence: CASSFKGVLFNTGELFF.

This clone has only a few counts. The chain employs TRBV27 and TRBJ2-5, with TRBD1 matching over 7 bases. The DNA matches TRBJ2-7 better at its end, which makes the J call doubtful. Germline CDR1 and CDR2: MNHEY and SMNVEV (reference sequence). The CDR3 covers 15 residues. As DNA, the CDR3 is TGTGCCAGCAGCGACTCCGGGACAGCGATCTACGAGCAGTACTTC. Protein sequence: CASSDSGTAIYEQYF.

This clone was recorded once. The rearrangement joins TRBV7-3 to TRBJ1-2, with unresolved D. Germline loops: CDR1 SGHTA, CDR2 FQGTGA. This CDR3 spans 11 amino acids. Trimming took off 5 bases at V and 8 bases at J, with 9 bases between the two ends. The DNA for the CDR3 is TGTGCCAGCAGCCCCCAACACGGCTACACCTTC. This sequence encodes CASSPQHGYTF.

This clone was seen a single time. This chain connects TRBV30 to TRBJ1-5; no firm D call. With 0 bases removed from V and 4 bases from J, the gap between germline ends came to 7 bases. CDR3 length: 13 residues. The V gene's germline CDR1 is GTSNPN and CDR2 SVGIG (reference sequence). The CDR3: CAWSVSRNQPQHF. In nucleotides, the CDR3 is TGTGCCTGGAGTGTATCCAGAAATCAGCCCCAGCATTTT.

The chain has TRBV2 and TRBJ2-7, with 7 bases aligning to TRBD1. J lost 3 bases, V lost 6 bases, and 14 bases had no gene match. This CDR3 contains 16 residues. CDR1 and CDR2 (germline): SNHLY, FYNNEI. The CDR3 DNA sequence: TGTGCCAGCAGCCCCATTGACAGGGTTGTGGACTACGAGCAGTACTTC. Translating it yields CASSPIDRVVDYEQYF.

This chain joins TRBV19 and TRBJ1-4; D unclear. V shed 7 bases and J shed 8 bases, with 14 bases lying between them. CDR1 and CDR2 (germline): LNHDA, SQIVND (reference sequence). The CDR3 contains 13 residues. CDR3 residues: CASNDGRREKLFF. The CDR3 bases are TGTGCCAGTAACGATGGGAGACGGGAAAAACTGTTTTTT.

The chain recombines TRBV2 with TRBJ2-7, with 8 nucleotides matching TRBD1. The CDR3 consists of 18 residues. Germline CDR1 and CDR2: SNHLY and FYNNEI. With V trimmed by 4 bases and J by 0 bases, 14 bases remained unmatched. The CDR3 DNA is TGTGCCAGCAGTGGTAACCCAACCGGGACAGGAAGCTCCTACGAGCAGTACTTC. It encodes CASSGNPTGTGSSYEQYF.

V and J are TRBV10-2 and TRBJ2-7, with D unclear. Trimming left V 2 bases short and J 3 bases short, with 11 bases between. Germline V gene lookup returns CDR1 WSHSY and CDR2 SAAADI. The CDR3 runs to 14 residues. CDR3 residues: CASSETAVGYEQYF. DNA for the CDR3: TGCGCCAGCAGTGAGACGGCGGTGGGCTACGAGCAGTACTTC.

V gene TRBV6-1 combines with J gene TRBJ2-3, with D possibly being TRBD1 (5 bases). V dropped 5 bases and J dropped 0 bases, with 12 bases sitting between them. The V gene's germline CDR1 is MNHNS and CDR2 SASEGT. There are 15 residues in the CDR3. CDR3 bases: TGTGCCAGCAGTTTGGACAACACTAGCACAGATACGCAGTATTTT. Its protein is CASSLDNTSTDTQYF.

V usage is TRBV27 and J usage is TRBJ2-1, with 12 positions matching TRBD2. The germline CDR1 and CDR2 sequences are MNHEY and SMNVEV (reference sequence). Trimming removed 5 bases from V and 5 bases from J; junction bases left unmatched: 4. The CDR3 is 15 amino acids. The CDR3 nucleotides are TGTGCCAGCAGTCGTCGACTAGCGGGAGACAATGAGCAGTTCTTC. It codes for CASSRRLAGDNEQFF.

This chain joins TRBV2 and TRBJ2-7; possibly TRBD2 for D (6 bases). Trimming took 9 bases from V and 2 from J, leaving 11 bases between them. Germline CDR1 and CDR2: SNHLY and FYNNEI. The CDR3 extends over 12 amino acids. CDR3 in DNA: TGTGCCAGTGGGACTGTAGCCTACGAGCAGTACTTC. Its protein is CASGTVAYEQYF.

J is TRBJ2-1 and V is TRBV30; TRBD2 matches 7 bases. CDR3 size: 14 residues. Germline CDR1 is GTSNPN and CDR2 is SVGIG (reference sequence). V lost 4 bases, J lost 9 bases, and 12 bases stayed unmatched. This CDR3 is CAWTQGLQFGEQFF. In DNA, the CDR3 is TGTGCCTGGACCCAGGGACTACAGTTTGGTGAGCAGTTCTTC.

The V call is TRBV19, the J call TRBJ2-3, with 10 bases fitting TRBD2. Per the germline V gene, CDR1 is LNHDA and CDR2 is SQIVND (reference sequence). The CDR3 sequence is 15 residues long. Trimming took 0 bases from V and 5 from J; bases not matched to a gene: 2. CDR3 in amino acids: CASSIDVAGGDTQYF. CDR3 DNA sequence: TGTGCCAGTAGTATAGATGTAGCGGGAGGAGATACGCAGTATTTT.